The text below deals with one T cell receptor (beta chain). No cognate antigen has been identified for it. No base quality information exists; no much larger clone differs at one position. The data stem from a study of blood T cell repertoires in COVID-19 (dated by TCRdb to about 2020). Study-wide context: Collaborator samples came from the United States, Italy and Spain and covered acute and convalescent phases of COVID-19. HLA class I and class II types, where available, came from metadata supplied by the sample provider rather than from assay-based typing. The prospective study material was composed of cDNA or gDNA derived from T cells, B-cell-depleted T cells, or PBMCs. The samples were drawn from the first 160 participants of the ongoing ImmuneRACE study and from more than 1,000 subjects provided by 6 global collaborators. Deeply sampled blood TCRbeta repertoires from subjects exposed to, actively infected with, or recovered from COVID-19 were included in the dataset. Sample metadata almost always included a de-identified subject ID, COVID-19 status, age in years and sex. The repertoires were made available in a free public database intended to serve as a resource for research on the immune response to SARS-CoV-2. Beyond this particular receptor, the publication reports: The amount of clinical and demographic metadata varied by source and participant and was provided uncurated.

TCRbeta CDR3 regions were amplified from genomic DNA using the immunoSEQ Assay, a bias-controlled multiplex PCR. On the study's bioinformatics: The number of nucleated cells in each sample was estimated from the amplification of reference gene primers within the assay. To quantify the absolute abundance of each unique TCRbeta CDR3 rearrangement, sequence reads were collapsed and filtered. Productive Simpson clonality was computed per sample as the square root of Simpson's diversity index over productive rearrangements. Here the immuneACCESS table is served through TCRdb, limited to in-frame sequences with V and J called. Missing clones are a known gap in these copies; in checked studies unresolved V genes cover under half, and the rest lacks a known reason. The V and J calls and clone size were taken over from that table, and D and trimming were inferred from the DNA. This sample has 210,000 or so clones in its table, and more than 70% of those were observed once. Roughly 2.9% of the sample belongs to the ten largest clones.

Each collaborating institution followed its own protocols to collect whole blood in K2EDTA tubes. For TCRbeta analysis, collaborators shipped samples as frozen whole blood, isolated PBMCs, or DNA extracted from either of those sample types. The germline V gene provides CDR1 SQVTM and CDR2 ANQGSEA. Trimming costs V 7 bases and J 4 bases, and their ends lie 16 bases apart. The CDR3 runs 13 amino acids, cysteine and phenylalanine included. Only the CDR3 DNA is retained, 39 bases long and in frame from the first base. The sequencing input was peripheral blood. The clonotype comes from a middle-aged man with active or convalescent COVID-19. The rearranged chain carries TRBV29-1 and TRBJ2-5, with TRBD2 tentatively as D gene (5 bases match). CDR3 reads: CSADILVGETQYF. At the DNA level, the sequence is TGCAGCGCCGATATACTAGTCGGAGAGACCCAGTACTTC.